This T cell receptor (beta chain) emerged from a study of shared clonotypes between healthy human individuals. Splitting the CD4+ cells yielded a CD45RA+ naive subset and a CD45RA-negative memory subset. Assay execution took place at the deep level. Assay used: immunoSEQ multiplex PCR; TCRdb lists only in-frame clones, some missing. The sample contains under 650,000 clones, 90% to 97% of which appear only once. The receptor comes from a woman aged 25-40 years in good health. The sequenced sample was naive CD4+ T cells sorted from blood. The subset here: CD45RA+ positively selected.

The CDR3 bases are TGTGCCAGCAGTTACTCAGGGGTTCTCGGAAACACCATATATTTT. As protein: CASSYSGVLGNTIYF. The rearrangement uses TRBV6-5 and TRBJ1-3; D may be TRBD1 (5 bases). Germline CDR1 and CDR2: MNHEY and SVGAGI. V was pared by 0 bases and J by 4 bases, with 10 bases between. This CDR3 has 15 amino acids.